The TCR beta chain under discussion was sequenced for a study of blood T cell repertoires in COVID-19. Repertoires were generated with immunoSEQ multiplex PCR, while TCRdb's copy carries only in-frame clones and drops some. Among approximately 150,000 clones listed, under 90% were seen once. The sequence came from a woman of 80 years or more with acute or convalescent COVID-19. The sequenced sample consisted of peripheral blood.

The CDR3 region is CASSETSGTYNEQFF. Written as DNA, the CDR3 is TGTGCCAGCTCAGAGACTAGCGGGACTTACAATGAGCAGTTCTTC. This chain connects TRBV18 to TRBJ2-1; 11 bases fit TRBD2. V lost 5 bases and J lost 4; bases outside the gene matches: 4. Germline CDR1 and CDR2: KGHSH and LQKENI. The CDR3 totals 15 residues.